One and the same sample provided the 25 T cell receptor beta chains below, sequenced in a study of identical twins listed by TCRdb under 2016. Preparation of the library involved 5' RACE. The sample was run on an Illumina HiSeq 2000. Using fastp at Q25 and MiXCR, TCRdb reprocessed the public reads and kept productive beta chains. Every distinct CDR3 protein forms one entry, paired with its most common genes and DNA. The sample table contains 210,000 or so distinct CDR3 sequences; only one count was recorded for around 8.1% of them. Less than 2% of the sample comes from the top ten. These data also formed part of another study, on yellow fever vaccine responses in identical twins.

The sequenced sample consisted of memory (CD45RO+) T cells sorted from blood. The cell subset or site label on this specimen signifies: CD45RO+ enriched T cells. These receptors all come from a woman between 18 and 29 years old in good health.

This clonotype was counted at least ten times. V is TRBV6-2 or TRBV6-3 and J is TRBJ2-7; no clear D gene. This CDR3 is built from 14 residues. V lost 0 bases and J 6 bases, leaving 12 bases between the germline ends. Germline CDR1 is MNHEY and CDR2 is SVGEGT. In nucleotides, the CDR3 is TGTGCCAGCAGTTACTCGGGCGGCCGGATCGAGCAGTACTTC. Translated: CASSYSGGRIEQYF.

On this clonotype: This may be a read error, as it is one base from a much larger clone. This chain connects TRBV10-3 to TRBJ2-3, with D perhaps TRBD1 or TRBD2 (6 bases each). Looked up from germline, CDR1 is ENHRY and CDR2 is SYGVKD. This CDR3 has 15 amino acids. The V end was cut by 8 bases, the J end by 1 base, with 16 bases between. The CDR3 protein is CAIARGGKGTDTQYF. DNA for the CDR3: TGTGCCATCGCCCGAGGGGGGAAGGGCACAGATACGCAGTATTTT.

This clonotype was picked up many times. This chain joins TRBV6-2 or TRBV6-3 and TRBJ1-1, with TRBD1 as a possible D gene (5 bases). V shed 2 bases and J shed 4 bases, with 14 bases lying between them. Germline V gives CDR1 MNHEY, CDR2 SVGEGT. The CDR3 spans 15 residues. CDR3 region: CASSYIGPGGTEAFF. The CDR3 DNA follows: TGTGCCAGCAGTTACATCGGGCCTGGGGGCACTGAAGCTTTCTTT.

This clonotype was detected ten times or more. This chain joins TRBV6-1 and TRBJ1-4; the D gene is possibly TRBD1 (6 bases). V gave up 6 bases and J gave up 7 bases, with 15 bases separating them. Per germline, CDR1 MNHNS and CDR2 SASEGT. CDR3 size: 14 residues. This CDR3 reads CASSKQGGAEKLFF. CDR3 DNA sequence: TGTGCCAGCAGCAAACAGGGCGGTGCTGAAAAACTGTTTTTT.

This clonotype was recorded many times. The chain links TRBV6-2 or TRBV6-3 to TRBJ2-2, with D possibly matching TRBD1 (7 bases). Germline CDR1 MNHEY, CDR2 SVGEGT. Between the trimmed V and J ends, which lost 6 bases and 6 bases, there was a span of 14 bases. The CDR3 is 14 amino acids. The CDR3 DNA reads as TGTGCCAGCAGCGCCACAGGGGAGGCCGGGGAGCTGTTTTTT. As protein: CASSATGEAGELFF.

This clonotype was counted ten times or more. The J gene is TRBJ2-6, the V gene TRBV28, with TRBD1 matching over 10 bases. This CDR3 contains 16 residues. V lost 10 bases to trimming and J lost 3 bases; unmatched junction nucleotides: 9. Germline CDR1 reads MDHEN; CDR2 reads SYDVKM. CDR3 bases: TGTGCCACCCGACAGGGGGCGCGTTTTGGGGCCAACGTCCTGACTTTC. It is translated as CATRQGARFGANVLTF.

The chain couples TRBV6-2 or TRBV6-3 to TRBJ2-3; maybe TRBD2 (6 bases). The V end lost 6 bases, the J end lost 4 bases, and 17 bases lay between the germline ends. Germline loops: CDR1 MNHEY, CDR2 SVGEGT. The CDR3 has 15 residues. The CDR3 DNA is TGTGCCAGCAGCCCTGGACTAACGGAATCAGATACGCAGTATTTT. This sequence encodes CASSPGLTESDTQYF.

This clonotype has ten or more counts. The CDR3 region is CSGGLQETQYF. In DNA form, the CDR3 reads TGCAGCGGGGGACTTCAAGAGACCCAGTACTTC. The rearrangement uses TRBV29-1 and TRBJ2-5, with a possible D match to TRBD2 (6 bases). From germline, CDR1 is SQVTM and CDR2 ANQGSEA. There are 11 residues in the CDR3. V was shortened by 7 bases and J by 2 bases, with 8 bases between the two germline ends.

The V and J genes are TRBV2 and TRBJ2-3, with D perhaps TRBD2 (5 bases). From germline, CDR1 is SNHLY and CDR2 FYNNEI. V lost 2 bases to trimming and J lost 1 base, with 7 bases between them. The CDR3 contains 14 residues. CDR3 nucleotides: TGTGCCAGCAGTGAAACTAGGGGCACAGATACGCAGTATTTT. Encoded protein: CASSETRGTDTQYF. Based on the CDR3 plus reference TRBV2 and TRBJ2-3, the full variable domain is EPEVTQTPSHQVTQMGQEVILRCVPISNHLYFYWYRQILGQKVEFLVSFYNNEISEKSEIFDDQFSVERPDGSNFTLKIRSTKLEDSAMYFCASSETRGTDTQYFGPGTRLTVL.

The sample holds many counts of this clonotype. The J gene is TRBJ2-1, the V gene TRBV18, with a tentative D call TRBD1 (6 bases). This CDR3 has 11 amino acids. Trimming removed 4 bases from V and 8 bases from J, with 6 bases in between. Germline lookup yields CDR1 KGHSH and CDR2 LQKENI. The CDR3 region is CASSQGDEQFF. The DNA for the CDR3 is TGTGCCAGCTCACAGGGGGATGAGCAGTTCTTC. Variable domain in full (rest from reference TRBV18 and TRBJ2-1): NAGVMQNPRHLVRRRGQEARLRCSPMKGHSHVYWYRQLPEEGLKFMVYLQKENIIDESGMPKERFSAEFPKEGPSILRIQQVVRGDSAAYFCASSQGDEQFFGPGTRLTVL.

This clonotype was seen more than once but under ten times. The V call is TRBV6-2 or TRBV6-3, the J call TRBJ2-1; D possibly corresponds to TRBD1 (5 bases). V was clipped by 6 bases and J by 4 bases, with 19 bases between them. This CDR3 comprises 16 residues. Germline V gene lookup returns CDR1 MNHEY and CDR2 SVGEGT. The CDR3: CASSRRERTSYNEQFF. CDR3 coding DNA: TGTGCCAGCAGCCGCCGAGAACGGACAAGTTACAATGAGCAGTTCTTC.

This clonotype was picked up many times. This chain connects TRBV29-1 to TRBJ2-1; 14 bases map to TRBD2. This CDR3 spans 20 amino acids. Germline V gives CDR1 SQVTM, CDR2 ANQGSEA. V lost 4 bases to trimming and J lost 0 bases; unmatched junction nucleotides: 14. Written as DNA, the CDR3 is TGCAGCGTTGGAAGAGGCGGACTAGCGGGAGGATCAATCTCCTACAATGAGCAGTTCTTC. Residues: CSVGRGGLAGGSISYNEQFF.

The rearrangement uses TRBV18 and TRBJ2-7; 9 bases match TRBD1. The trim removed 4 bases at V and 4 bases at J, leaving 8 bases unmatched. Germline V gene sequence: CDR1 KGHSH, CDR2 LQKENI. The CDR3 sequence is 15 residues long. CDR3 protein: CASSQTTGGDYEQYF. The DNA for the CDR3 is TGTGCCAGCTCACAGACGACAGGGGGTGATTACGAGCAGTACTTC.

Concerning this clonotype: Its ends do not fully match the called genes, so a read error is possible. The chain uses TRBV12-3 or TRBV12-4 and TRBJ2-3; D is unclear. The CDR3 covers 18 residues. Written as DNA, the CDR3 is TGTGCCCGCAGTTTAATAGTCCGGCAGGAGACTAGCACAGATACGCAGTATTTT. Translation: CARSLIVRQETSTDTQYF.

The sample holds many counts of this clonotype. The gene calls are TRBV6-2 or TRBV6-3 and TRBJ2-3; D tentatively fits TRBD1 or TRBD2 (5 bases each). Germline-derived CDR1 and CDR2 are MNHEY and SVGEGT. V lost 2 bases and J 3 bases, leaving 15 bases between the germline ends. This CDR3 is built from 16 residues. CDR3 bases: TGTGCCAGCAGTTACCAAACCGGGACCCCGACAGATACGCAGTATTTT. Encoded protein: CASSYQTGTPTDTQYF.

V and J are TRBV2 and TRBJ1-1, with 7 bases matching TRBD1. The CDR3 length is 14 residues. Germline loops: CDR1 SNHLY, CDR2 FYNNEI. The junction had 4 bases not matched to a gene; V was cut back by 4 bases and J by 2 bases. CDR3 sequence (DNA): TGTGCCAGCAGTGTAACAGGGGCTAACACTGAAGCTTTCTTT. The encoded protein is CASSVTGANTEAFF.

This chain links TRBV18 with TRBJ2-3; possibly TRBD1 for D (5 bases). CDR3 length: 19 residues. Germline loops: CDR1 KGHSH, CDR2 LQKENI. The V and J ends lost 0 bases and 0 bases respectively, with 19 bases between them. The CDR3 loop is CASSPPLRPGAGSTDTQYF. CDR3 in DNA: TGTGCCAGCTCACCACCGCTCAGGCCTGGGGCAGGGAGCACAGATACGCAGTATTTT.

This clonotype was seen ten or more times. This chain links TRBV7-2 with TRBJ2-1; 10 nucleotides line up with TRBD1. CDR3 length: 19 amino acids. CDR1 is SGHTA, CDR2 FQGNSA, per germline. With V trimmed by 0 bases and J by 0 bases, 8 bases remained unmatched. CDR3 protein: CASSLARDRGLSSYNEQFF. CDR3 DNA: TGTGCCAGCAGCTTAGCGCGGGACAGGGGCCTGAGCTCCTACAATGAGCAGTTCTTC. The entire variable domain, with the rest obtained from reference TRBV7-2 and TRBJ2-1, is as follows: GAGVSQSPSNKVTEKGKDVELRCDPISGHTALYWYRQSLGQGLEFLIYFQGNSAPDKSGLPSDRFSAERTGGSVSTLTIQRTQQEDSAVYLCASSLARDRGLSSYNEQFFGPGTRLTVL.

This clonotype was seen many times. CDR3 in DNA: TGTGCCAGCAGTTTGACTGGGTATAGCTACGAGCAGTACTTC. Its translation: CASSLTGYSYEQYF. The J gene is TRBJ2-7, the V gene TRBV28; no reliable D call. CDR1 is MDHEN, CDR2 SYDVKM, per germline. The CDR3 contains 14 residues. V was cut by 3 bases and J by 3 bases, with 12 bases left in between.

In this sample, this clonotype turned up many times. The chain carries TRBV5-1 and TRBJ1-1, with D unresolved. V lost 4 bases, J lost 3 bases, and 22 bases lay in between. CDR1 and CDR2 (germline): SGHRS, YFSETQ. CDR3 length: 17 amino acids. CDR3 residues: CASSLLGRTIRDTEAFF. CDR3 DNA sequence: TGCGCCAGCAGCCTGTTGGGCAGAACTATAAGGGACACTGAAGCTTTCTTT.

In its sample, this clonotype was seen a few times. The genes are TRBV20-1 and TRBJ1-5; D ambiguous. This CDR3 has 14 amino acids. V dropped 5 bases and J dropped 3 bases, with 14 bases sitting between them. Germline loops: CDR1 DFQATT, CDR2 SNEGSKA (reference sequence). The CDR3 DNA reads TGCAGTGCTGCTGGCGGGTCATACAATCAGCCCCAGCATTTT. Protein sequence: CSAAGGSYNQPQHF.

This chain links TRBV7-2 with TRBJ2-1; 10 nucleotides match TRBD1. V gave up 4 bases and J gave up 7 bases; unmatched junction bases: 10. The V gene's germline CDR1 is SGHTA and CDR2 FQGNSA. The CDR3 is made up of 16 amino acids. In DNA, the CDR3 is TGTGCCAGCAGCTCGGCCCCCGGGACAGGGGTTAATGAGCAGTTCTTC. Its translation is CASSSAPGTGVNEQFF.

This clonotype has more than one count but fewer than ten. The V call is TRBV19, the J call TRBJ2-1; D may correspond to TRBD1 or TRBD2 (5 bases each). CDR1 LNHDA and CDR2 SQIVND come from the germline V gene (reference sequence). This CDR3 contains 16 residues. V lost 7 bases and J 7 bases, leaving 23 bases between the germline ends. CDR3 nucleotides: TGTGCCAGTACCGCCCGGGACGGATCTTCGGGAAATGAGCAGTTCTTC. It codes for CASTARDGSSGNEQFF.

This clonotype occurred a few times. The chain employs TRBV11-1 and TRBJ2-5; D is possibly TRBD1 (7 bases). Trimming removed 4 bases at V and 5 bases at J, with 32 bases between. Germline assignment: CDR1 SGHAT and CDR2 FQDESV (reference sequence). CDR3 size: 20 residues. In nucleotides, the CDR3 is TGTGCCAGCAGCTCCCTATACCGGGCGGGACCTCAGGGGGATCGGGAGACCCAGTACTTC. Amino acid sequence: CASSSLYRAGPQGDRETQYF.

This clonotype was counted at least ten times. The chain recombines TRBV20-1 with TRBJ2-2; 8 bases fit TRBD2. Germline loops: CDR1 DFQATT, CDR2 SNEGSKA (reference sequence). The CDR3 consists of 17 residues. After removal of 1 base from V and 4 bases from J, the junction contained 11 bases not matched to a gene. The CDR3 bases are TGCAGTGCTAGAGTTTCTGCGACGGGAGGGTTCACCGGGGAGCTGTTTTTT. Amino acids: CSARVSATGGFTGELFF.